This T cell receptor beta chain originates from a study of blood T cell repertoires in COVID-19. Background on the study: Acute and convalescent COVID-19 samples came from the United States, Italy and Spain. T cells, B-cell-depleted T cells, or PBMCs provided the cDNA or gDNA that served as material.

How the authors handled the data: Estimates of nucleated cell counts were drawn from the amplification of reference gene primers. Produced via immunoSEQ multiplex PCR; TCRdb's table is partial and in-frame only. The D gene and trimming were derived from the DNA, and the V and J assignments and clone size from that table. Of 70,000 to 75,000 clones listed, about nine tenths are singletons. The CDR3 extends over 14 amino acids. Trimming cost V 4 bases and J 6 bases; bases outside gene matches: 3. Per germline, CDR1 LNHDA and CDR2 SQIVND (reference sequence). This chain links TRBV19 with TRBJ1-6, with TRBD1 matching 7 bases. Sequenced: peripheral blood. The clonotype comes from a woman aged 18-35 years with acute or convalescent COVID-19. The CDR3, as DNA: TGTGCCAGTAGTAACGACAGGGCTAATTCACCCCTCCACTTT. Translated: CASSNDRANSPLHF.